This TCR beta chain was captured in a study of T-cell memory formation after mild COVID-19 (dated by TCRdb to about 2021). For the study in its entirety: Most TCR sequence clusters were specific to one of the two donors. Longitudinal TCRalpha and TCRbeta repertoire sequencing tracked T-cell clones expanding and contracting after mild COVID-19 in a couple of donors. The cohort was made up of two young adult volunteers, one female and one male, who were previously healthy. What the authors observed across the whole study: Some responding clones were found in pre-infection memory, which suggests that pre-existing cross-reactive memory T cells took part in the SARS-CoV-2 response. Whether the second-wave clones peaking on day 37 were SARS-CoV-2 specific was not confirmed. Contracting CD4+ clones were located mainly in the CM and EM memory subsets, whereas CD8+ clones were found to be enriched in EMRA. Clones that contracted from day 15 to 85 showed balanced CD4/CD8 phenotypes, whereas a second wave of clones that expanded from day 15 to 37 leaned towards CD4+. The study covered only two mild cases, and larger cohorts including severe cases with pre-infection samples were considered necessary.

PBMCs were isolated by Ficoll-Paque density gradient centrifugation. From the cysteine through the phenylalanine, the CDR3 covers 18 amino acids. Only the CDR3 DNA stays, 54 bases, in frame from base 1. Compared with germline, V lacks 3 bases and J lacks 1 base; bases without a gene match: 10. For CDR1 and CDR2, the germline V gene lists SGHRS and YFSETQ. Instrument used: Illumina NovaSeq 6000. TCRalpha and TCRbeta cDNA libraries were constructed by 5'RACE with constant-segment primers, with sample barcodes and unique molecular identifiers being introduced. RNA was extracted from every sample with Trizol reagent. The libraries were amplified in two PCR steps, and the second step added a second sample barcode and Illumina TruSeq adapters. Sequencing of the libraries was done on an Illumina NovaSeq, producing 2 x 150 bp paired-end reads. In the source study's methods: Demultiplexing of reads and collapsing into UMI-guided consensus sequences were performed with migec v1.2.7. Using mixcr v2.1.11, the UMI consensuses were aligned to TRA and TRB V and J templates and assembled into clonotypes. A clonotype was counted as expanded or contracted only when both edgeR and NoisET called the clonotype significant, with the noise models trained on biological replicates. edgeR calls used a false discovery rate-adjusted p below 0.01 and a log2 fold-change threshold of 1. As an exploratory analysis of dynamics, max-normalized trajectories of the 1000 most abundant clonotypes were examined with PCA combined with hierarchical clustering. The CD4 or CD8 phenotype of responding clones was assigned using the separately sequenced CD4+ and CD8+ repertoires. The public reads were reanalyzed by TCRdb: fastp trimming at Q25, MiXCR alignment, in-frame beta chains only. Rows with one shared CDR3 protein collapse into an entry with the most common genes and DNA. The V and J calls follow TCRdb's processing rather than the paper's. The sample table holds 400,000 to 450,000 distinct CDR3 sequences, of which 18% were seen once. In total, the top ten clones hold roughly a fifth of the sample.

This clonotype turned up a few times. Its antigen remains undetermined. Base qualities are not provided; no much larger clone lies one nucleotide away. The clonotype originates from a man between 18 and 29 years old who had mild COVID-19 (a few samples of this study predate the infection). The sample titles of this study are shuffled in the database, so cell type and time point are left out; the donor was told from shared clones. The rearrangement combines TRBV5-1 with TRBJ2-6, with 7 bases matching TRBD1. The sequenced sample consisted of PBMCs or a T cell subset sorted from them (not recorded which). The CDR3 amino acid sequence is: CASSSPRTGMSGANVLTF. The DNA reads TGCGCCAGCAGCTCACCTAGGACAGGAATGTCTGGGGCCAACGTCCTGACTTTC.